This T cell receptor (beta chain) was identified in a study of human T cells and chemical hapten exposure. Study results and caveats: TCRs exceeding 1 in 1000 frequency stayed unchanged with DPC sensitization.

This clonotype showed up many times. Its antigen is not known. Under the authors' procedure: From approximately 25,000 to 650,000 TCRs were found per sample, with a median of roughly 89,000. TCRdb re-called the RACE reads with MiXCR, one entry per CDR3 protein. The V and J calls follow TCRdb's processing rather than the paper's. The repertoire includes about 400,000 distinct CDR3 sequences, about 6.3% of them detected once, and around 5.8% sits in the top ten. Time point: patch test 2, 6 weeks after DPC sensitization. As to treatment: therapeutic diphenylcyclopropenone sensitization with weekly scalp DPC. Blood sampling preceded each patch test application. Every donor had alopecia and was 18 to 70 years old; all were suitable for DPC. The input for sequencing was whole blood, taken in connection with sensitization to the hapten diphenylcyclopropenone (DPC). The clonotype comes from a woman between 18 and 29 years old with alopecia areata. Some clones in this sample may be carry-over from other donors' samples.

The CDR3 nucleotides read TGTGCCAGCAGTCAAGGTGGGGCCCAGTACTTC. Its protein is CASSQGGAQYF. This chain joins TRBV6-2 or TRBV6-3 and TRBJ2-5, with unresolved D. Germline V gene lookup returns CDR1 MNHEY and CDR2 SVGEGT. V was cut by 5 bases and J by 9 bases, with 10 bases left in between. This CDR3 spans 11 amino acids.